This TCR beta chain stems from a study of blood T cell repertoires in COVID-19. The table came from immunoSEQ multiplex PCR; TCRdb's copy has only in-frame clones and leaves some out. The sample lists about 240,000 clones; 80% to 90% were seen once. Sequencing was done on a sample of peripheral blood. The TCR comes from a woman of 80 years or more with COVID-19, enrolled during active disease.

The DNA of the CDR3 is TGTGCCAGCAGATATCAGGGCTCTGGAAACACCATATATTTT. This gives the protein CASRYQGSGNTIYF. The chain is built from TRBV7-2 and TRBJ1-3, with D possibly TRBD1 on 5 matching bases. There are 14 residues in the CDR3. Trimming removed 6 bases from V and 0 bases from J, with 9 bases in between. From germline, CDR1 is SGHTA and CDR2 FQGNSA.